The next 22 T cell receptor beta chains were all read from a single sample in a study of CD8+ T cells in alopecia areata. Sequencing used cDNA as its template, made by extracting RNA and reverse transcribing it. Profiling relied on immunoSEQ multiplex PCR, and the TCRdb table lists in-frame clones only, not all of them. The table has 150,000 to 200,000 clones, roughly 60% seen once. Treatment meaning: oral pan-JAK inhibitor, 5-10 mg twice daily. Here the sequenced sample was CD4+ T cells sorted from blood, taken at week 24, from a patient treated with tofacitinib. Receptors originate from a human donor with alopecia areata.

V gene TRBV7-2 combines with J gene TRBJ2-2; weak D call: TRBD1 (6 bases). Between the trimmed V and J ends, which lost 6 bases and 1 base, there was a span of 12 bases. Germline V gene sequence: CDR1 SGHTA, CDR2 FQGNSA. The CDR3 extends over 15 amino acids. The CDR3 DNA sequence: TGTGCCAGCAGACAAGGGGGACAGAACACCGGGGAGCTGTTTTTT. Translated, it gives CASRQGGQNTGELFF.

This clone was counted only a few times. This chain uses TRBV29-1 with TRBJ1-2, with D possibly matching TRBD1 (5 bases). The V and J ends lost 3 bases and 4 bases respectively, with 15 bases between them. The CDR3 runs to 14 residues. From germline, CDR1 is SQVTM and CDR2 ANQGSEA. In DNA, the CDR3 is TGCAGCGTTGACAACGGAGACAGAGTCTATGGCTACACCTTC. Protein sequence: CSVDNGDRVYGYTF.

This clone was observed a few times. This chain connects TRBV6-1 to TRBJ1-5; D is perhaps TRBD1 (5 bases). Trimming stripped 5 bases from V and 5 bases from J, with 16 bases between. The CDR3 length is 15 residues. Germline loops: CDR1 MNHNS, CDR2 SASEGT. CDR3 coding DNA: TGTGCCAGCAGTTGGACGGGGGGGATAGATCAGCCCCAGCATTTT. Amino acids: CASSWTGGIDQPQHF.

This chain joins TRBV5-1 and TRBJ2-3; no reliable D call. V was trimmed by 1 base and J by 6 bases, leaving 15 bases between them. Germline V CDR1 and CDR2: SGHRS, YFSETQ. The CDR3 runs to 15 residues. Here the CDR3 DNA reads TGCGCCAGCAGCTTGATGGACCCCGGTGCGGATACGCAGTATTTT. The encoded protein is CASSLMDPGADTQYF.

The CDR3 reads CASGVGHEQYF. CDR3 nucleotide sequence: TGTGCCAGTGGGGTAGGGCACGAGCAGTACTTC. The chain recombines TRBV19 with TRBJ2-7; D uncertain. Between the trimmed V and J ends, which lost 8 bases and 5 bases, there was a span of 10 bases. From germline, CDR1 is LNHDA and CDR2 SQIVND (reference sequence). This CDR3 is built from 11 residues.

The CDR3 sequence is CASSSLAVQETQYF. The CDR3 region has the DNA TGTGCCAGCAGTTCGCTAGCGGTTCAAGAGACCCAGTACTTC. The chain uses TRBV6-5 and TRBJ2-5; 7 bases fit TRBD2. This CDR3 spans 14 amino acids. With V trimmed by 4 bases and J by 2 bases, 4 bases remained unmatched. Germline values: CDR1 MNHEY, CDR2 SVGAGI.

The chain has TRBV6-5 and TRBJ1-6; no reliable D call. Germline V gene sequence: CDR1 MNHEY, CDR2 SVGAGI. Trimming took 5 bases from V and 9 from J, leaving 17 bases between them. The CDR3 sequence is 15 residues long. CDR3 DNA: TGTGCCAGCAGTAGAGCCATCCCGAAAACTTCACCCCTCCACTTT. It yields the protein CASSRAIPKTSPLHF.

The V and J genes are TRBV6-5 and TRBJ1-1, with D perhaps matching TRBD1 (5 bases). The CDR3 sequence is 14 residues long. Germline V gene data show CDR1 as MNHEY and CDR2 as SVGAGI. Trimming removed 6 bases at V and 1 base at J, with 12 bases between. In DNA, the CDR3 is TGTGCCAGCAGACATAGGGGAGAGAACACTGAAGCTTTCTTT. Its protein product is CASRHRGENTEAFF.

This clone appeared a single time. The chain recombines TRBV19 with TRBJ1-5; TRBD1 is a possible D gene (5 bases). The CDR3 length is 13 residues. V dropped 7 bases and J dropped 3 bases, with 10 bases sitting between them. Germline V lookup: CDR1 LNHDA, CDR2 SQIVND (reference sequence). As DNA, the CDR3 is TGTGCCAGTAAGACAGATCACAATCAGCCCCAGCATTTT. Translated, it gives CASKTDHNQPQHF.

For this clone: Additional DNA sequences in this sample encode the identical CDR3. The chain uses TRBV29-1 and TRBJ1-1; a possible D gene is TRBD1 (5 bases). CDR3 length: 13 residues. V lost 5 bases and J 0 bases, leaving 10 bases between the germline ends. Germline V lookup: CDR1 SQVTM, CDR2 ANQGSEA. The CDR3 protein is CSVRGRMNTEAFF. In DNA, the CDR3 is TGCAGCGTTCGGGGCCGGATGAACACTGAAGCTTTCTTT.

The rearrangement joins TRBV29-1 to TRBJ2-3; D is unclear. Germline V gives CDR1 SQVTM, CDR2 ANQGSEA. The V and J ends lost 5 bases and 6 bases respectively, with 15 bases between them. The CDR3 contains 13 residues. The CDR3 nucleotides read TGCAGCGTTCTGGTGGGCAGCGTGGATACGCAGTATTTT. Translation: CSVLVGSVDTQYF.

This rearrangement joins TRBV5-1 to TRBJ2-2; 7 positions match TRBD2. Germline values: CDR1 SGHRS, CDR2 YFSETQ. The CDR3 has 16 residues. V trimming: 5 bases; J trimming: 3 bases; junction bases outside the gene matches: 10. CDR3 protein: CASSGNLAADTGELFF. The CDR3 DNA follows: TGCGCCAGCAGTGGGAACCTAGCGGCAGACACCGGGGAGCTGTTTTTT.

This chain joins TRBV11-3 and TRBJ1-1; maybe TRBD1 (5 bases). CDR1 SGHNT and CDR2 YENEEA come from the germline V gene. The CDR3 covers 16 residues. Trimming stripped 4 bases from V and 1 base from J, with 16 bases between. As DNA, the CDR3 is TGTGCCAGCAGCTCGCGATCGGGACTCACGAACACTGAAGCTTTCTTT. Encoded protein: CASSSRSGLTNTEAFF.

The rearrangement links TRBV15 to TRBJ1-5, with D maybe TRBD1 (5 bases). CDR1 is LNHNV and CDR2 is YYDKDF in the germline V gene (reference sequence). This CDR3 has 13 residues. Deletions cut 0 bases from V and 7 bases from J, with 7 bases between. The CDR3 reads CATSRETVQPQHF. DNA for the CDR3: TGTGCCACCAGCAGAGAGACAGTACAGCCCCAGCATTTT.

The CDR3 DNA reads TGCAGCGTCTTAGCGGACACCTACGAGCAGTACTTC. This codes for CSVLADTYEQYF. The chain carries TRBV29-1 and TRBJ2-7; possibly TRBD2 for D (6 bases). The CDR3 runs 12 residues. Looked up from germline, CDR1 is SQVTM and CDR2 is ANQGSEA. Trimming cost V 6 bases and J 2 bases, with 11 bases left between them.

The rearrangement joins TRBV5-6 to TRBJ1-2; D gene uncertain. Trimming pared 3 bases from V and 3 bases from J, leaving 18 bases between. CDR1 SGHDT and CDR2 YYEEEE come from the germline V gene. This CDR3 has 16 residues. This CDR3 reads CASSSNLIGTDYGYTF. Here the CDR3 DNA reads TGTGCCAGCAGCTCCAACCTTATAGGCACGGACTATGGCTACACCTTC.

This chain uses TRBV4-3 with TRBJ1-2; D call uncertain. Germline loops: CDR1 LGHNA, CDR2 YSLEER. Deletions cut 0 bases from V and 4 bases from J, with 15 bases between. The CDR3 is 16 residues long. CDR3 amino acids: CASSQDIAEIGYGYTF. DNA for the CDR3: TGCGCCAGCAGCCAAGATATAGCAGAGATAGGCTATGGCTACACCTTC.

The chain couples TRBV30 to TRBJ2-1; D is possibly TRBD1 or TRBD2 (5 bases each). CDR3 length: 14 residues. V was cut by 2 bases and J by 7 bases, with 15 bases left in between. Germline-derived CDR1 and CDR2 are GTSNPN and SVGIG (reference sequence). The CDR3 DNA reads TGTGCCTGGAGTCCCTTCAGGGCGGGTAATGAGCAGTTCTTC. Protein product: CAWSPFRAGNEQFF.

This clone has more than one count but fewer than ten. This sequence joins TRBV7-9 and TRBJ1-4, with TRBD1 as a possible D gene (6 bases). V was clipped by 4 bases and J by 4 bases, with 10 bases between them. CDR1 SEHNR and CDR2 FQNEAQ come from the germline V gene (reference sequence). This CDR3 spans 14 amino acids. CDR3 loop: CASSSQGSNEKLFF. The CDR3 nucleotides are TGTGCCAGCAGCTCCCAGGGGAGTAATGAAAAACTGTTTTTT.

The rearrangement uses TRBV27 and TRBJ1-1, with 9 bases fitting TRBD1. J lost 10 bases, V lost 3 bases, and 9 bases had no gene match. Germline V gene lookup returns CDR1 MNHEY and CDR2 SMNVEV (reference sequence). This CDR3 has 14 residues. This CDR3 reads CASSFRQDRGPAFF. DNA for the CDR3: TGTGCCAGCAGTTTTCGTCAGGACAGGGGCCCAGCTTTCTTT.

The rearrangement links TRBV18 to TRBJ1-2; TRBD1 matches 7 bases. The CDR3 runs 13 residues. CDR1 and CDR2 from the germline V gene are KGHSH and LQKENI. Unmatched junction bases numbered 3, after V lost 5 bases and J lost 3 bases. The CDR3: CASSSDRDYGYTF. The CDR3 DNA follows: TGTGCCAGCTCATCTGACAGGGACTATGGCTACACCTTC.

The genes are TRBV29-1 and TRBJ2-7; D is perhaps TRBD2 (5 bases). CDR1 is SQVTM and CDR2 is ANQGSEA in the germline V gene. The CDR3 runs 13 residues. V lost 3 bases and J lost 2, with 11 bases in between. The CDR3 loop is CSVDVDGTYEQYF. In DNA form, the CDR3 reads TGCAGCGTTGACGTGGACGGGACCTACGAGCAGTACTTC.